This T cell receptor (beta chain) was recovered during a study of response to subunit inactivated influenza vaccine. This clonotype came up a few times. MiXCR, run by TCRdb on the RT-PCR reads, gives a single entry per CDR3 protein. This sample has 590,000 or so distinct CDR3 sequences, with approximately 14% found just once. Specimen: PBMCs from blood, collected 14 to 15 days before vaccination. This receptor was taken from a man aged 50-59 years who received an inactivated influenza vaccine.

Here the CDR3 reads CASSPGTLGTDTQYF. The CDR3 DNA follows: TGCGCCAGCAGCCCCGGGACTCTTGGGACAGATACGCAGTATTTT. The genes are TRBV5-1 and TRBJ2-3, with TRBD2 as a possible D gene (6 bases). Germline V CDR1 and CDR2: SGHRS, YFSETQ. V lost 4 bases, J lost 3 bases, and 15 bases lay in between. CDR3 length equals 15 residues.